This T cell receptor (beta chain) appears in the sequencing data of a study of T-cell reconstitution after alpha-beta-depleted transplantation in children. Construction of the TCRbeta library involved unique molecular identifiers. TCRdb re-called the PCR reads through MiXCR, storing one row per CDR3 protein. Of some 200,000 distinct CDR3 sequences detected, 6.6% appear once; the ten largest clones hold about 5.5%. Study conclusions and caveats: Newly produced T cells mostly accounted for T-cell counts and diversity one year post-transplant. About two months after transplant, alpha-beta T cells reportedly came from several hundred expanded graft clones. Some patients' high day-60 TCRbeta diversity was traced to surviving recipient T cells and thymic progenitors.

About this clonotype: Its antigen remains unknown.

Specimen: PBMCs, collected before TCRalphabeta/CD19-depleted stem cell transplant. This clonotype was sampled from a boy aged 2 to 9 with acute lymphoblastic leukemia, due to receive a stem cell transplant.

CDR3 nucleotide sequence: TGTGCCAGCACTTGGGACAGCAAGGGAGAGACCCAGTACTTC. This encodes CASTWDSKGETQYF. The chain links TRBV5-6 to TRBJ2-5; 7 bases fit TRBD1. This CDR3 has 14 residues. V gave up 6 bases and J gave up 4 bases; unmatched junction bases: 9. Germline CDR1 and CDR2: SGHDT and YYEEEE.